This TCR beta chain was retrieved from a study of blood T cell repertoires in COVID-19. The CDR3 runs to 15 residues. Germline V gene lookup returns CDR1 SGHNT and CDR2 YENEEA. Between the trimmed V and J ends, which lost 3 bases and 0 bases, there was a span of 9 bases. The authors' processing: By means of reference gene primer amplification, nucleated cell counts were estimated. The protocol was immunoSEQ multiplex PCR, while the TCRdb copy is restricted to in-frame clones and leaves out a portion. V and J calls and clone size are those listed in that table; D and trimming were worked out from the DNA. The sample lists fewer than 200,000 clones; roughly nine tenths were seen once.

This receptor was obtained from a man in his sixties or seventies with active or convalescent COVID-19. Sample: peripheral blood. The chain joins TRBV11-3 to TRBJ1-3, with D hard to call. The CDR3 here is CASSFNPGSGNTIYF. For the CDR3, the DNA is TGTGCCAGCAGCTTTAATCCGGGCTCTGGAAACACCATATATTTT.